Listed below are T cell receptor beta chains from one sample, sequenced in a study of pediatric ulcerative colitis. Clones were sequenced by immunoSEQ multiplex PCR, and TCRdb holds only the in-frame ones, with some missing. The sample contains some 15,000 clones, approximately 80% of which appear only once. The sample consisted of gut tissue. These receptors were collected from a boy aged 5-17 years who was a control in a study of pediatric ulcerative colitis. Each CDR3 is given with its conserved first and last residue. Each record gives: D gene, V gene, J gene, clone size, CDR3 DNA, CDR3 protein. D genes are given only for firm matches. The size of a clone is reported for some rows only, either as once, few or many, or as a class for expanded clones.

d_gene: TRBD2; v_gene: TRBV7-8; j_gene: TRBJ2-7; abundance: .; CDR3nt: TGTGCCAGCAGCTTAGGTAGCGGGAGGGAGTACTTC; CDR3aa: CASSLGSGREYF
d_gene: TRBD1; v_gene: TRBV19; j_gene: TRBJ2-7; abundance: .; CDR3nt: TGTGCCAGTAGTCAACAGGGGGGTAGCTCCTACGAGCAGTACTTC; CDR3aa: CASSQQGGSSYEQYF
d_gene: .; v_gene: TRBV5-8; j_gene: TRBJ2-3; abundance: .; CDR3nt: TGTGCCAGCAGCTTTGGCTTGTATACGCAGTATTTT; CDR3aa: CASSFGLYTQYF
d_gene: .; v_gene: TRBV18; j_gene: TRBJ1-2; abundance: .; CDR3nt: TGTGCCAGCTCACAAGCTAACTATGGCTACACCTTC; CDR3aa: CASSQANYGYTF
d_gene: TRBD2; v_gene: TRBV7-7; j_gene: TRBJ2-1; abundance: .; CDR3nt: TGTGCTAGCAGCCCCCTAGCGGGAGGGGCCTACAATGAGCAGTTCTTC; CDR3aa: CASSPLAGGAYNEQFF
d_gene: .; v_gene: TRBV19; j_gene: TRBJ1-4; abundance: .; CDR3nt: TGTGCCAGTAGTATTAGTATTGCAACTAATGAAAAACTGTTTTTT; CDR3aa: CASSISIATNEKLFF
d_gene: .; v_gene: TRBV27; j_gene: TRBJ2-7; abundance: .; CDR3nt: TGTGCCAGCAGTTTAAAAGGGGTCGGCTACGAGCAGTACTTC; CDR3aa: CASSLKGVGYEQYF
d_gene: TRBD2; v_gene: TRBV7-2; j_gene: TRBJ2-7; abundance: .; CDR3nt: TGTGCCAGCAGCTTATCAAGCGGGGGGGTTCTTCTATACGAGCAGTACTTC; CDR3aa: CASSLSSGGVLLYEQYF
d_gene: .; v_gene: TRBV7-3; j_gene: TRBJ1-6; abundance: .; CDR3nt: TGTGCCAGCAGCTTGGAGACGGCAGGAAATTCACCCCTCCACTTT; CDR3aa: CASSLETAGNSPLHF
d_gene: TRBD1; v_gene: TRBV2; j_gene: TRBJ2-5; abundance: few; CDR3nt: TGTGCCAGCAGGAGGGGGTGGTGGATTGGGACAGGGCACGAGACCCAGTACTTC; CDR3aa: CASRRGWWIGTGHETQYF
d_gene: .; v_gene: TRBV12-5; j_gene: TRBJ2-1; abundance: .; CDR3nt: TGTGCTAGTGGTTTGGGGGAGCAGTTCTTC; CDR3aa: CASGLGEQFF
d_gene: .; v_gene: TRBV10-3; j_gene: TRBJ1-5; abundance: .; CDR3nt: TGTGCCATCAGTGCCGGTGACAATCAGCCCCAGCATTTT; CDR3aa: CAISAGDNQPQHF
d_gene: .; v_gene: TRBV28; j_gene: TRBJ1-1; abundance: .; CDR3nt: TGTGCCAGCAGTTTTTTGGCACGTAAAGCTTTCTTT; CDR3aa: CASSFLARKAFF
d_gene: .; v_gene: TRBV6-1; j_gene: TRBJ1-5; abundance: .; CDR3nt: TGTGCCAGCGCCGATTTAGGCAATCAGCCCCAGCATTTT; CDR3aa: CASADLGNQPQHF
d_gene: TRBD2; v_gene: TRBV11-3; j_gene: TRBJ2-5; abundance: .; CDR3nt: TGTGCCAGCAGCCAAGGGCTAGCGGCAGCCGGGGAGACCCAGTACTTC; CDR3aa: CASSQGLAAAGETQYF
d_gene: .; v_gene: TRBV5-4; j_gene: TRBJ2-7; abundance: medium-sized; CDR3nt: TGTGCCAGCAGCTTGGATGGCAAGAGCTCCTACGAGCAGTACTTC; CDR3aa: CASSLDGKSSYEQYF
d_gene: TRBD2; v_gene: TRBV4-1; j_gene: TRBJ2-3; abundance: .; CDR3nt: TGCGCCAGCAGCCAAGTCCCGCCGGGACTAGCGGGAGGTGATACGCAGTATTTT; CDR3aa: CASSQVPPGLAGGDTQYF
d_gene: .; v_gene: TRBV5-1; j_gene: TRBJ2-3; abundance: .; CDR3nt: TGCGCCAGCAGCAAGCTTTTCCGAGACACAGATACGCAGTATTTT; CDR3aa: CASSKLFRDTDTQYF
d_gene: .; v_gene: TRBV19; j_gene: TRBJ1-2; abundance: .; CDR3nt: TGTGCCAGTAGTAGCTCGCAGGGAAATACTATCTATGGCTACACCTTC; CDR3aa: CASSSSQGNTIYGYTF
d_gene: .; v_gene: TRBV6-6; j_gene: TRBJ1-6; abundance: few; CDR3nt: TGTGCCAGCAGTTTAATGCCTACAGGGTATGATTCACCCCTCCACTTT; CDR3aa: CASSLMPTGYDSPLHF
d_gene: .; v_gene: TRBV6-5; j_gene: TRBJ2-2; abundance: .; CDR3nt: TGTGCCAGCGGAAGACAGACCGGGGAGCTGTTTTTT; CDR3aa: CASGRQTGELFF
d_gene: TRBD1; v_gene: TRBV2; j_gene: TRBJ2-4; abundance: medium-sized; CDR3nt: TGTGCCAGCAGGCTTGACAGGGAGAACATTCAGTACTTC; CDR3aa: CASRLDRENIQYF
d_gene: .; v_gene: TRBV6-1; j_gene: TRBJ1-2; abundance: .; CDR3nt: TGTGCCAGCAGCTCGGGGGGGGACTATGGCTACACCTTC; CDR3aa: CASSSGGDYGYTF
d_gene: .; v_gene: TRBV28; j_gene: TRBJ2-3; abundance: once; CDR3nt: TGTGCCAGCAGTTTAGAGAGCACAGATACGCAGTATTTT; CDR3aa: CASSLESTDTQYF
d_gene: TRBD1; v_gene: TRBV13; j_gene: TRBJ1-4; abundance: .; CDR3nt: TGTGCCAGCAGCGCCCGGGACAGGGGCACTAATGAAAAACTGTTTTTT; CDR3aa: CASSARDRGTNEKLFF
d_gene: TRBD1; v_gene: TRBV19; j_gene: TRBJ2-7; abundance: .; CDR3nt: TGTGCCAGTAGGGGATTTCCGGGACAGGGCTCCCCCAGGGATATTATATACGAGCAGTACTTC; CDR3aa: CASRGFPGQGSPRDIIYEQYF
d_gene: TRBD2; v_gene: TRBV19; j_gene: TRBJ2-7; abundance: .; CDR3nt: TGTGCCAGTAGTACCCAATTGACTAGCGGAAACTCCTACGAGCAGTACTTC; CDR3aa: CASSTQLTSGNSYEQYF
d_gene: .; v_gene: TRBV7-9; j_gene: TRBJ2-2; abundance: once; CDR3nt: TGTGCCAGCAGCTTAGCGGTGGCCGGGGAGCTGTTTTTT; CDR3aa: CASSLAVAGELFF
d_gene: TRBD2; v_gene: TRBV6-1; j_gene: TRBJ2-2; abundance: .; CDR3nt: TGTGCCAGCAGTGTATATCCGTCAGCGGGAGGTGGGATCGGGGAGCTGTTTTTT; CDR3aa: CASSVYPSAGGGIGELFF
d_gene: .; v_gene: TRBV5-6; j_gene: TRBJ1-2; abundance: .; CDR3nt: TGTGCCAGCAGCGCAGGCCATGACTATGGCTACACCTTC; CDR3aa: CASSAGHDYGYTF
d_gene: .; v_gene: TRBV27; j_gene: TRBJ1-2; abundance: few; CDR3nt: TGTGCCAGCAGTTCGAGGCAGGGTTATGGCTACACCTTC; CDR3aa: CASSSRQGYGYTF
d_gene: .; v_gene: TRBV15; j_gene: TRBJ2-2; abundance: .; CDR3nt: TGTGCCACCAGCAGAGCCCCAGGAAACACCGGGGAGCTGTTTTTT; CDR3aa: CATSRAPGNTGELFF
d_gene: TRBD2; v_gene: TRBV19; j_gene: TRBJ2-5; abundance: few; CDR3nt: TGTGCCAGTAGCCCTAGCGGGAGTCAGGAGACCCAGTACTTC; CDR3aa: CASSPSGSQETQYF
d_gene: .; v_gene: TRBV6-5; j_gene: TRBJ1-4; abundance: .; CDR3nt: TGTGCCAGCAGATCTCCGGCAGCTAATGAAAAACTGTTTTTT; CDR3aa: CASRSPAANEKLFF
d_gene: .; v_gene: TRBV18; j_gene: TRBJ1-4; abundance: .; CDR3nt: TGTGCCAGCACGCGGGGAAGTCAGGTTGAAAAACTGTTTTTT; CDR3aa: CASTRGSQVEKLFF
d_gene: .; v_gene: TRBV4-3; j_gene: TRBJ2-2; abundance: .; CDR3nt: TGCGCCAGCAGCCAAGATAATCTTCCTGGGGAGCTGTTTTTT; CDR3aa: CASSQDNLPGELFF
d_gene: .; v_gene: TRBV28; j_gene: TRBJ2-6; abundance: once; CDR3nt: TGTGCCAGTGTTACCCAGGGATCTGGGGCCAACGTCCTGACTTTC; CDR3aa: CASVTQGSGANVLTF
d_gene: TRBD1; v_gene: TRBV18; j_gene: TRBJ2-4; abundance: .; CDR3nt: TGTGCCAGCTCACGGGACAGTGACAAAAACATTCAGTACTTC; CDR3aa: CASSRDSDKNIQYF
d_gene: .; v_gene: TRBV19; j_gene: TRBJ1-5; abundance: .; CDR3nt: TGTGCCAGTAGTATGGATAGGGAAGTCAATCAGCCCCAGCATTTT; CDR3aa: CASSMDREVNQPQHF
d_gene: TRBD2; v_gene: TRBV11-2; j_gene: TRBJ2-1; abundance: .; CDR3nt: TGTGCCAGCAGCTCGTGGACTAGCGGTCCGGGTGAGCAGTTCTTC; CDR3aa: CASSSWTSGPGEQFF
d_gene: .; v_gene: TRBV4-3; j_gene: TRBJ1-2; abundance: .; CDR3nt: TGCGCCAGCAGCCAAATTGGCATTTACTATGGCTACACCTTC; CDR3aa: CASSQIGIYYGYTF
d_gene: TRBD1; v_gene: TRBV5-4; j_gene: TRBJ2-7; abundance: .; CDR3nt: TGTGCCAGCAGCTCGGGACAGGGAGCCTACGAGCAGTACTTC; CDR3aa: CASSSGQGAYEQYF
d_gene: .; v_gene: TRBV13; j_gene: TRBJ2-7; abundance: few; CDR3nt: TGTGCCAGCAGCTTAGGCTCCTACGAGCAGTACTTC; CDR3aa: CASSLGSYEQYF
d_gene: TRBD1; v_gene: TRBV15; j_gene: TRBJ1-4; abundance: .; CDR3nt: TGTGCCACCAGCGTCGAAAGCCAGGGGGGCGGTGAAAAACTGTTTTTT; CDR3aa: CATSVESQGGGEKLFF
d_gene: TRBD2; v_gene: TRBV7-2; j_gene: TRBJ2-7; abundance: .; CDR3nt: TGTGCCAGCAGCTCAGTCCTAGCGGGGGGTTCCTACGAGCAGTACTTC; CDR3aa: CASSSVLAGGSYEQYF
d_gene: .; v_gene: TRBV5-5; j_gene: TRBJ1-2; abundance: once; CDR3nt: TGTGCCAGCAGCTTGGGTCAGGTTTATGGCTACACCTTC; CDR3aa: CASSLGQVYGYTF
d_gene: TRBD2; v_gene: TRBV19; j_gene: TRBJ2-2; abundance: .; CDR3nt: TGTGCCAGTAGACTTGGGGTGGCTAAACGGGAAAGCGGGAGTCTAACCGGGGAGCTGTTTTTT; CDR3aa: CASRLGVAKRESGSLTGELFF
d_gene: TRBD1; v_gene: TRBV4-3; j_gene: TRBJ2-2; abundance: .; CDR3nt: TGCGCCAGCAGCCAAGATTTGACCGGGACAGGGGTTGCCGGGGAGCTGTTTTTT; CDR3aa: CASSQDLTGTGVAGELFF
d_gene: TRBD1; v_gene: TRBV7-2; j_gene: TRBJ1-2; abundance: medium-sized; CDR3nt: TGTGCCAGCAGCCCCTGGGGAGGAACAGGGGGAGACTATGGCTACACCTTC; CDR3aa: CASSPWGGTGGDYGYTF
d_gene: .; v_gene: TRBV5-1; j_gene: TRBJ2-3; abundance: .; CDR3nt: TGCGCCAGCAGCTTGGGGGGATCCGGGACTGAAACAGATACGCAGTATTTT; CDR3aa: CASSLGGSGTETDTQYF
d_gene: .; v_gene: TRBV18; j_gene: TRBJ1-1; abundance: few; CDR3nt: TGTGCCAGCTCACCAGGGGCAGGGACTGAAGCTTTCTTT; CDR3aa: CASSPGAGTEAFF
d_gene: .; v_gene: TRBV30; j_gene: TRBJ2-7; abundance: .; CDR3nt: TGTGCCTGGAGTAAGCGGTACGAGCAGTACTTC; CDR3aa: CAWSKRYEQYF
d_gene: TRBD1; v_gene: TRBV2; j_gene: TRBJ2-2; abundance: .; CDR3nt: TGTGCCAGCAGCATGGGACAGGGTTTTTCCAACACCGGGGAGCTGTTTTTT; CDR3aa: CASSMGQGFSNTGELFF
d_gene: .; v_gene: TRBV7-8; j_gene: TRBJ1-2; abundance: .; CDR3nt: TGTGCCAGCAGCTTAGACGTCGATGGCTACACCTTC; CDR3aa: CASSLDVDGYTF
d_gene: .; v_gene: TRBV28; j_gene: TRBJ1-2; abundance: .; CDR3nt: TGTGCCAGCAGCCCGTACTCCTCGGGGCATGGCTACACCTTC; CDR3aa: CASSPYSSGHGYTF
d_gene: .; v_gene: TRBV7-2; j_gene: TRBJ2-3; abundance: once; CDR3nt: TGTGCCAGCAGCCACCGTATAGATACGCAGTATTTT; CDR3aa: CASSHRIDTQYF
d_gene: TRBD1; v_gene: TRBV18; j_gene: TRBJ2-2; abundance: .; CDR3nt: TGTGCCAGCTCACCGGGACAGGAAAACACCGGGGAGCTGTTTTTT; CDR3aa: CASSPGQENTGELFF
d_gene: .; v_gene: TRBV27; j_gene: TRBJ2-6; abundance: .; CDR3nt: TGTGCCAGCAGTCCCCTAGGGGTAGGGGATAGTACTGGGGCCAACGTCCTGACTTTC; CDR3aa: CASSPLGVGDSTGANVLTF